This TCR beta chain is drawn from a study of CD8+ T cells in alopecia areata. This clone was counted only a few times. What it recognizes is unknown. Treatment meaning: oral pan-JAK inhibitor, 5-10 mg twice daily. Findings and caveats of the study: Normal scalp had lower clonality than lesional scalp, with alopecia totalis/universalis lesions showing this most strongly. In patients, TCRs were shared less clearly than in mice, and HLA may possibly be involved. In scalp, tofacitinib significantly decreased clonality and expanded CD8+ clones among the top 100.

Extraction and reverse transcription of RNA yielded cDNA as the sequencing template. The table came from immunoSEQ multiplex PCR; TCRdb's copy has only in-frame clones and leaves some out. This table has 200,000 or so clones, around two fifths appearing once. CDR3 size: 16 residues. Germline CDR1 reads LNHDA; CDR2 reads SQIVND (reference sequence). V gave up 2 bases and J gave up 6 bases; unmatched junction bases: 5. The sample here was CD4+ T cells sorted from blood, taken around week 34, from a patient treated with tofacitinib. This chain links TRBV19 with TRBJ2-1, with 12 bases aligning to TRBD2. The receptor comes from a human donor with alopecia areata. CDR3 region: CASSIFPSGRGNEQFF. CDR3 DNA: TGTGCCAGTAGTATATTTCCTAGCGGGAGGGGCAATGAGCAGTTCTTC.